This TCR beta chain appears in the sequencing data of a study of T cells in narcolepsy. On the study more broadly: Patients with NT1 or NT2 and healthy control donors were enrolled. Study-wide findings and caveats: Reportedly, autoreactive clonotypes were serially detected in patients' blood but not controls'.

TCRdb's table, derived via immunoSEQ multiplex PCR, lists solely in-frame clones and lacks some. This table has about 33,000 clones, around 80% appearing once. This clone was seen a few times. Its antigen is unidentified. This receptor was taken from a human donor with narcolepsy. The sample comprised CD45RA- memory CD4+ T cells from PBMCs.

The CDR3 DNA follows: TGTGCCAGCAGCCCCCGGGATTATAGCAATCAGCCCCAGCATTTT. Its translation: CASSPRDYSNQPQHF. The chain links TRBV11-3 to TRBJ1-5; D is undetermined. Trimming took 5 bases from V and 0 from J, leaving 11 bases between them. The CDR3 is made up of 15 amino acids. Germline CDR1 SGHNT, CDR2 YENEEA.